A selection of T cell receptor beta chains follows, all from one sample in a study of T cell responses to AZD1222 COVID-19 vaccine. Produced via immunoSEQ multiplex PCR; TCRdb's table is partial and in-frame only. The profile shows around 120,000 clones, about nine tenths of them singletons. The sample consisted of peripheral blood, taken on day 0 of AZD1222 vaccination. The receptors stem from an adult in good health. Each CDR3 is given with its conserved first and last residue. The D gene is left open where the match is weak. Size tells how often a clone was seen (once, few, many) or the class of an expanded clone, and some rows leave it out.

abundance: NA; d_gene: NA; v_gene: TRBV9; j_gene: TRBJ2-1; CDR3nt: TGTGCCAGCAGCCCCCTTGTAGGCTACAATGAGCAGTTCTTC; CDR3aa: CASSPLVGYNEQFF
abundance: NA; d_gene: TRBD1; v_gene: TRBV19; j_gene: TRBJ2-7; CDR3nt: TGTGCCAGCACCGGGACAGGGGCCCACGAGCAGTACTTC; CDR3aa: CASTGTGAHEQYF
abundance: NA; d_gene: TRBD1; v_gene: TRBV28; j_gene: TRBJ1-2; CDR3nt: TGTGCCAGCAGTCTCCTACCGGGACAGGGTCCCTATGGCTACACCTTC; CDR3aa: CASSLLPGQGPYGYTF
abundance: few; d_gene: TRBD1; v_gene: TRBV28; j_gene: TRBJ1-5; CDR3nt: TGTGCCAGCAGCAGGGGACAGGGCAACATTCAGCCCCAGCATTTT; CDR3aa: CASSRGQGNIQPQHF
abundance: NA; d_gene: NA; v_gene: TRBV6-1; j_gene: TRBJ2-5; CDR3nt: TGTGCCAGCAGTGAAGGTGGGGGGAGACAAGAGACCCAGTACTTC; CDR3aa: CASSEGGGRQETQYF
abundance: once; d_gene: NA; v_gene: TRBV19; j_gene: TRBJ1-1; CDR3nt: TGTGCCAGTAGTATCCCGGGGGGATTGAACACTGAAGCTTTCTTT; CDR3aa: CASSIPGGLNTEAFF
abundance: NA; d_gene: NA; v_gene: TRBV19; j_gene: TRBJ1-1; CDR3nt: TGTGCCAGTAGTATAGGGAGGATAGTTATGAACACTGAAGCTTTCTTT; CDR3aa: CASSIGRIVMNTEAFF
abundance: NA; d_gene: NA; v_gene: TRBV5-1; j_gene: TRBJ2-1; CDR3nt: TGCGCCAGCGCAGGGGGGCTAGCGGATTACAATGAGCAGTTCTTC; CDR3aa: CASAGGLADYNEQFF
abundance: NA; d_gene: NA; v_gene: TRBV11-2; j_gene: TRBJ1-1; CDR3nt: TGTGCCAGCAGCCCCCTCGACAGAAACACTGAAGCTTTCTTT; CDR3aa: CASSPLDRNTEAFF
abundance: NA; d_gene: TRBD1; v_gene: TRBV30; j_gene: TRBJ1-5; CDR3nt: TGTGCCTGGGCCGGGACAGGGAGTCAGCCCCAGCATTTT; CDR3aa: CAWAGTGSQPQHF
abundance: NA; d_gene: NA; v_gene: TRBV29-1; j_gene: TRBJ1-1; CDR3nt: TGCAGCGTTGAAGGTAGACTCCATTACACTGAAGCTTTCTTT; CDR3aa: CSVEGRLHYTEAFF
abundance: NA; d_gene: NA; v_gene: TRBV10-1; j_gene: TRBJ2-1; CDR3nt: TGCGCCAGCAGTGAGTCCGGGGCGTGGATCCAGTTCTTC; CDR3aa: CASSESGAWIQFF
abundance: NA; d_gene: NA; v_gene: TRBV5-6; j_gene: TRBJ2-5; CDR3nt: TGTGCCAGCACCAAGGGAGAGACCCAGTACTTC; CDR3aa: CASTKGETQYF
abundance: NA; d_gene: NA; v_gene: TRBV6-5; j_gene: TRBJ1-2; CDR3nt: TGTGCCAGCCGGGGGTATGGCTACACCTTC; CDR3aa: CASRGYGYTF
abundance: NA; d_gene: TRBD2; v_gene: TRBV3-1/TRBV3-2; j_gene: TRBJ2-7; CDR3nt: TGTGCCAGCAGCCAAGACGGGACTAGCGGCTACGAGCAGTACTTC; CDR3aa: CASSQDGTSGYEQYF
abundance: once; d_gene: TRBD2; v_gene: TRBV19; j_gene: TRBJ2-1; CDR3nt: TGTGCCAGTAGTACCGGACTAGCAGCCAATGAGCAGTTCTTC; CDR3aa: CASSTGLAANEQFF
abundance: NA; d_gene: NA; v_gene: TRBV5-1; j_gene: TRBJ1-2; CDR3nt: TGCGCCAGCAGGTACGGGGCAAACTATGGCTACACCTTC; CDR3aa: CASRYGANYGYTF
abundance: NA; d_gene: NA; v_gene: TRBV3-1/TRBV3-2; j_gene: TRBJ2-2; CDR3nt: TGTGCCAGCAGCCGACCCACGAACACCGGGGAGCTGTTTTTT; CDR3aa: CASSRPTNTGELFF
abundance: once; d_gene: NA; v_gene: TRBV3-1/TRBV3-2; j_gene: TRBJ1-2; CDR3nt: TGTGCCAGCAGCCACCGACAACCTGGGGACTATGGCTACACCTTC; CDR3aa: CASSHRQPGDYGYTF
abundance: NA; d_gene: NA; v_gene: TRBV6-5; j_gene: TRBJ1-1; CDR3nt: TGTGCCAGCAGCATACAGCCGAACACTGAAGCTTTCTTT; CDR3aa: CASSIQPNTEAFF
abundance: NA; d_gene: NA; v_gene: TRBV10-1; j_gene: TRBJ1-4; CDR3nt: TGCGCCAGCAGGGATCTAGGGCCCCTTGACCGGAGTAATGAAAAACTGTTTTTT; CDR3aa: CASRDLGPLDRSNEKLFF
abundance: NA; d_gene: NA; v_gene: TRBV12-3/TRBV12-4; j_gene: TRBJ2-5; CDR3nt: TGTGCCAGCAGGATTGGCCAAGAGACCCAGTACTTC; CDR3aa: CASRIGQETQYF
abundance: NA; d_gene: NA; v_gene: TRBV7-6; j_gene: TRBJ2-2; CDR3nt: TGTGCCTCAGCGGTAGGGAGAGCCGGGGAGCTGTTTTTT; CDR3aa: CASAVGRAGELFF
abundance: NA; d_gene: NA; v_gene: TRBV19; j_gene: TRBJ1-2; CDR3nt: TGTGCCAGTATGGTTAGAGGAGACGTTGGCTACACCTTC; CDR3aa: CASMVRGDVGYTF
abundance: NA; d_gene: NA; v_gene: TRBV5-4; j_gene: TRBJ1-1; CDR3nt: TGTGCCAGCAGCTCTGCCGTCGGGACTTCTGAAGCTTTCTTT; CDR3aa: CASSSAVGTSEAFF
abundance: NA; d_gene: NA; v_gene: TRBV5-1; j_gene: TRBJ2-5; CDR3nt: TGCGCCAGCAGCTTCTCAGGATTACAAGAGACCCAGTACTTC; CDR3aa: CASSFSGLQETQYF
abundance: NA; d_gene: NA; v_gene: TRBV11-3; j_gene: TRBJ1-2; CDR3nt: TGTGCCAGCACCAAATATCCGAACAGGGCCTATGGCTACACCTTC; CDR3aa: CASTKYPNRAYGYTF
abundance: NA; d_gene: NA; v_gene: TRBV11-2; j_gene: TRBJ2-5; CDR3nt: TGTGCCAGCAGCTTAGAAGTGTACCAAGAGACCCAGTACTTC; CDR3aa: CASSLEVYQETQYF
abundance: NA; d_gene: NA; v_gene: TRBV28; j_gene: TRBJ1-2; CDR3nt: TGTGCCAGCAGTTTCCGCCAGGGCCGAGCGGGCTACACCTTC; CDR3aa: CASSFRQGRAGYTF
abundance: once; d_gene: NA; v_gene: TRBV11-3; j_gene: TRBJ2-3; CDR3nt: TGTGCCAGCGCCCGGGGGTTAGGAGATACGCAGTATTTT; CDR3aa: CASARGLGDTQYF
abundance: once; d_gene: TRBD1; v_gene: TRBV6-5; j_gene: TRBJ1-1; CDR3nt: TGTGCCATCCAGACAGGGAATACTGAAGCTTTCTTT; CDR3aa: CAIQTGNTEAFF
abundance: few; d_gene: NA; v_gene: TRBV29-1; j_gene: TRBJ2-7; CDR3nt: TGCAGCGTTGCGGGCAGCTACGAGCAGTACTTC; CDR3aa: CSVAGSYEQYF